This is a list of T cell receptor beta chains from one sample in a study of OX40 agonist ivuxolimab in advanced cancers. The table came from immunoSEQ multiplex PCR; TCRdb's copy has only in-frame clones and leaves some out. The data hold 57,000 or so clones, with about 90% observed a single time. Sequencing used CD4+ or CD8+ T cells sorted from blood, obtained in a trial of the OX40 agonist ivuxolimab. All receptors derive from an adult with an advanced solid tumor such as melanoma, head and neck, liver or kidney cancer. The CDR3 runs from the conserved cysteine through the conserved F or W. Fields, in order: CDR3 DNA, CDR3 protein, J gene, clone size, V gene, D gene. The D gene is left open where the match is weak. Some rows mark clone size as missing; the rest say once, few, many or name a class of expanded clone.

cdr3_nt: TGTGCCAGCAGTCCCCTCGATTTGGGTGGCAATCAGCCCCAGCATTTT
cdr3_aa: CASSPLDLGGNQPQHF
j_call: TRBJ1-5
clone_size: NA
v_call: TRBV27
d_call: NA

cdr3_nt: TGTGCCACCATGACTAGCGGGGGACTTTACAATGAGCAGTTCTTC
cdr3_aa: CATMTSGGLYNEQFF
j_call: TRBJ2-1
clone_size: once
v_call: TRBV10-3
d_call: TRBD2

cdr3_nt: TGCATCGGGGGAGTTAATGAAAAACTGTTTTTT
cdr3_aa: CIGGVNEKLFF
j_call: TRBJ1-4
clone_size: few
v_call: TRBV12-2
d_call: NA

cdr3_nt: TGCGCCAGCAGCCAAGATAATACGGGAGACTATGGCTACACCTTC
cdr3_aa: CASSQDNTGDYGYTF
j_call: TRBJ1-2
clone_size: NA
v_call: TRBV4-1
d_call: NA

cdr3_nt: TGTGCCAGCAGTTTACCCCTTAAGATGGGCTACACCTTC
cdr3_aa: CASSLPLKMGYTF
j_call: TRBJ1-2
clone_size: NA
v_call: TRBV28
d_call: NA

cdr3_nt: TGTGCCAGCAGCTCCGGGACAGAGAACACTGAAGCTTTCTTT
cdr3_aa: CASSSGTENTEAFF
j_call: TRBJ1-1
clone_size: NA
v_call: TRBV5-5
d_call: TRBD1

cdr3_nt: TGTGCCAGCAGTGAAGCTGTAAGCGGGAGGGCCCCCCAGTACTTC
cdr3_aa: CASSEAVSGRAPQYF
j_call: TRBJ2-5
clone_size: NA
v_call: TRBV2
d_call: TRBD2

cdr3_nt: TGTGCCAGCAGTCTACAGGGGAGGAACACCGGGGAGCTGTTTTTT
cdr3_aa: CASSLQGRNTGELFF
j_call: TRBJ2-2
clone_size: NA
v_call: TRBV25-1
d_call: TRBD1

cdr3_nt: TGTGCCAGCAGCTTAAGAGCGGACAGCTCCTACAATGAGCAGTTCTTC
cdr3_aa: CASSLRADSSYNEQFF
j_call: TRBJ2-1
clone_size: NA
v_call: TRBV7-3
d_call: NA

cdr3_nt: TGCGCCAGCAGTGAGTCATCGGTCACAGATACGCAGTATTTT
cdr3_aa: CASSESSVTDTQYF
j_call: TRBJ2-3
clone_size: NA
v_call: TRBV10-2
d_call: NA

cdr3_nt: TGTGCCAGCAGCTTCCTAGCGGGAGTGGAGCAGTTCTTC
cdr3_aa: CASSFLAGVEQFF
j_call: TRBJ2-1
clone_size: NA
v_call: TRBV7-2
d_call: TRBD2

cdr3_nt: TGTGCCAGCAGCTTGTCTACGGGAGGCGGCACAGATACGCAGTATTTT
cdr3_aa: CASSLSTGGGTDTQYF
j_call: TRBJ2-3
clone_size: NA
v_call: TRBV5-4
d_call: TRBD2

cdr3_nt: TGTGCCAGCTCAGAGGAGGGAAGGCGCGGCGAGCAGTACTTC
cdr3_aa: CASSEEGRRGEQYF
j_call: TRBJ2-7
clone_size: NA
v_call: TRBV6-1
d_call: NA

cdr3_nt: TGTGCCAGCAGCGCAGGGGGCTCGGAGACTGAAGCTTTCTTT
cdr3_aa: CASSAGGSETEAFF
j_call: TRBJ1-1
clone_size: NA
v_call: TRBV7-2
d_call: TRBD1

cdr3_nt: TGCGCCAGTCTACAGAGCCCCTCCTCTGGGGCCAACGTCCTGACTTTC
cdr3_aa: CASLQSPSSGANVLTF
j_call: TRBJ2-6
clone_size: NA
v_call: TRBV5-1
d_call: NA

cdr3_nt: TGTGCCAGCAGCGTGGGCCGGGACACTGAAGCTTTCTTT
cdr3_aa: CASSVGRDTEAFF
j_call: TRBJ1-1
clone_size: NA
v_call: TRBV7-2
d_call: NA

cdr3_nt: TGTGCCAGCAACGTCCAGGGGGCATACACCATATATTTT
cdr3_aa: CASNVQGAYTIYF
j_call: TRBJ1-3
clone_size: NA
v_call: TRBV7-2
d_call: TRBD1

cdr3_nt: TGTGCCTGGAGTGTGGGGACAGGACTGACCTACGAGCAGTACTTC
cdr3_aa: CAWSVGTGLTYEQYF
j_call: TRBJ2-7
clone_size: NA
v_call: TRBV30
d_call: TRBD1

cdr3_nt: TGTGCCAGCAGTTGGACTAGCGGGAGGGGCGCGGAGCAGTTCTTC
cdr3_aa: CASSWTSGRGAEQFF
j_call: TRBJ2-1
clone_size: NA
v_call: TRBV6-5
d_call: TRBD2

cdr3_nt: TGCGCCAGCAACGATCCGGGGACGAGCTCCTACGAGCAGTACTTC
cdr3_aa: CASNDPGTSSYEQYF
j_call: TRBJ2-7
clone_size: NA
v_call: TRBV5-1
d_call: NA

cdr3_nt: TGTGCCAGCAGAGGGATCGCTGGAAACACCATATATTTT
cdr3_aa: CASRGIAGNTIYF
j_call: TRBJ1-3
clone_size: NA
v_call: TRBV2
d_call: NA

cdr3_nt: TGTGCAAGTCGCTGCAGACAGGCCCTGAACACTGAAGCTTTCTTT
cdr3_aa: CASRCRQALNTEAFF
j_call: TRBJ1-1
clone_size: once
v_call: TRBV12-2
d_call: NA

cdr3_nt: TGTGCCAGCAGCTCCCCCCGGGGGGGAGGCGGTTCCTACGAGCAGTACTTC
cdr3_aa: CASSSPRGGGGSYEQYF
j_call: TRBJ2-7
clone_size: NA
v_call: TRBV7-2
d_call: TRBD2

cdr3_nt: TGTGCCAGCAGCGTACGCGGGAGAGTCTGGGAGACCCAGTACTTC
cdr3_aa: CASSVRGRVWETQYF
j_call: TRBJ2-5
clone_size: NA
v_call: TRBV9
d_call: TRBD2

cdr3_nt: TGTGCCAGCAGTTTACAGAACAGGGCCCAGTTCTTC
cdr3_aa: CASSLQNRAQFF
j_call: TRBJ2-1
clone_size: NA
v_call: TRBV28
d_call: NA

cdr3_nt: TGTGCCAGAAGCCAAGGGTACTTC
cdr3_aa: CARSQGYF
j_call: TRBJ2-7
clone_size: NA
v_call: TRBV5-3
d_call: NA

cdr3_nt: TGTGCCACCAAAACAGGGGGACCCTCTAATGAAAAACTGTTTTTT
cdr3_aa: CATKTGGPSNEKLFF
j_call: TRBJ1-4
clone_size: NA
v_call: TRBV15
d_call: TRBD1

cdr3_nt: TGCGCCAGCAGCTTGGAGGCAGGGAAGGGAGAGACCCAGTACTTC
cdr3_aa: CASSLEAGKGETQYF
j_call: TRBJ2-5
clone_size: NA
v_call: TRBV5-1
d_call: NA

cdr3_nt: TGTGCCAGCAGTCCAGCCTACGAGCAGTACTTC
cdr3_aa: CASSPAYEQYF
j_call: TRBJ2-7
clone_size: NA
v_call: TRBV2
d_call: NA

cdr3_nt: TGTGCCAGCAGCCAAGATCTTACAGGCTATGGCTACACCTTC
cdr3_aa: CASSQDLTGYGYTF
j_call: TRBJ1-2
clone_size: once
v_call: TRBV4-2
d_call: NA

cdr3_nt: TGTGCCAGCAGTTTAGAACAGGGCTGGGGCAATCAGCCCCAGCATTTT
cdr3_aa: CASSLEQGWGNQPQHF
j_call: TRBJ1-5
clone_size: NA
v_call: TRBV28
d_call: NA

cdr3_nt: TGTGCCATCAGTGAAGGACGGAAGACTAATGAAAAACTGTTTTTT
cdr3_aa: CAISEGRKTNEKLFF
j_call: TRBJ1-4
clone_size: once
v_call: TRBV10-3
d_call: NA

cdr3_nt: TGTGCCAGCAGCCAAGTAGATACCACTCGCCGGGGGAACACTGAAGCTTTCTTT
cdr3_aa: CASSQVDTTRRGNTEAFF
j_call: TRBJ1-1
clone_size: NA
v_call: TRBV14
d_call: NA

cdr3_nt: TGTGCCAGCAGCAAAGCTCCTCAGCCCCAGCATTTT
cdr3_aa: CASSKAPQPQHF
j_call: TRBJ1-5
clone_size: NA
v_call: TRBV21-1
d_call: NA

cdr3_nt: TGTGCCATCAGGGATCCCCTTCGTGGCTACACCTTC
cdr3_aa: CAIRDPLRGYTF
j_call: TRBJ1-2
clone_size: NA
v_call: TRBV10-3
d_call: NA

cdr3_nt: TGTGCCACCAAACAGGGGAACACAGATACGCAGTATTTT
cdr3_aa: CATKQGNTDTQYF
j_call: TRBJ2-3
clone_size: NA
v_call: TRBV15
d_call: TRBD1

cdr3_nt: TGTGCCAGCAGCCTAGCGGGAGCCGGGGAGCTGTTTTTT
cdr3_aa: CASSLAGAGELFF
j_call: TRBJ2-2
clone_size: NA
v_call: TRBV7-3
d_call: TRBD2

cdr3_nt: TGTGCCACCAAGGGGCACACCCCCACCGGGGAGCTGTTTTTT
cdr3_aa: CATKGHTPTGELFF
j_call: TRBJ2-2
clone_size: NA
v_call: TRBV19
d_call: NA

cdr3_nt: TGCGCCAGCAGCCAAAGTCCGGGTGAGAGCAATCAGCCCCAGCATTTT
cdr3_aa: CASSQSPGESNQPQHF
j_call: TRBJ1-5
clone_size: NA
v_call: TRBV4-1
d_call: NA

cdr3_nt: TGTGCCAGCAGCTTGACGGTTGATAATTCACCCCTCCACTTT
cdr3_aa: CASSLTVDNSPLHF
j_call: TRBJ1-6
clone_size: NA
v_call: TRBV7-3
d_call: NA

cdr3_nt: TGCGCCAGCAGCCAAGATCGCGGCTACACAGATACGCAGTATTTT
cdr3_aa: CASSQDRGYTDTQYF
j_call: TRBJ2-3
clone_size: NA
v_call: TRBV4-1
d_call: NA

cdr3_nt: TGTGCCTGGAGTGCCCGCGGGTTGAACACTGAAGCTTTCTTT
cdr3_aa: CAWSARGLNTEAFF
j_call: TRBJ1-1
clone_size: NA
v_call: TRBV30
d_call: NA

cdr3_nt: TGTGCCAGCAGTGAAGTGGACAGCCAAGAGACCCAGTACTTC
cdr3_aa: CASSEVDSQETQYF
j_call: TRBJ2-5
clone_size: NA
v_call: TRBV25-1
d_call: NA

cdr3_nt: TGTGCCAGTAGTATATTGCCGGGACAGGGTGAAAAACTGTTTTTT
cdr3_aa: CASSILPGQGEKLFF
j_call: TRBJ1-4
clone_size: NA
v_call: TRBV19
d_call: TRBD1

cdr3_nt: TGTGCCAGCAGTCATCCCGGGACTTTCTCCACAGATACGCAGTATTTT
cdr3_aa: CASSHPGTFSTDTQYF
j_call: TRBJ2-3
clone_size: NA
v_call: TRBV27
d_call: NA

cdr3_nt: TGTGCCAGCGCGAGGGGCCCCAACTACGAGCAGTACTTC
cdr3_aa: CASARGPNYEQYF
j_call: TRBJ2-7
clone_size: NA
v_call: TRBV6-5
d_call: NA

cdr3_nt: TGTGCCAGCAGCGTAGTATTGGAGGGAGAGCAGTTCTTC
cdr3_aa: CASSVVLEGEQFF
j_call: TRBJ2-1
clone_size: NA
v_call: TRBV9
d_call: NA

cdr3_nt: TGTGCCAGCAGTCCCTCCAGGGTCCAAACTATGAACACTGAAGCTTTCTTT
cdr3_aa: CASSPSRVQTMNTEAFF
j_call: TRBJ1-1
clone_size: NA
v_call: TRBV7-9
d_call: NA